A selection of T cell receptor beta chains follows, all from one sample in a study of cytomegalovirus exposure and HLA in healthy donors. Method: immunoSEQ multiplex PCR; TCRdb's copy keeps in-frame clones and lacks some. The data hold about 150,000 clones, with around 73% observed a single time. Input material: PBMCs. These receptors were taken from a woman between 18 and 29 years old in good health and CMV-seronegative. Each CDR3 is given with its conserved first and last residue. The D gene is left open where the match is weak. Some rows have no size entry. The others give once, few or many, or a class for an expanded clone.

J gene	D gene	clone size	V gene	CDR3 DNA	CDR3 protein
TRBJ2-1	TRBD2	.	TRBV18	TGTGCCAGCTCACCAGGGGCCAGCGGGGACTCCTACAATGAGCAGTTCTTC	CASSPGASGDSYNEQFF
TRBJ2-1	TRBD2	.	TRBV6-5	TGTGCCAGCAGTTACTCAACTAGCGGCAAGCAGTTCTTC	CASSYSTSGKQFF
TRBJ1-6	.	.	TRBV6-5	TGTGCCAGCAGGCGCCGAGGAGAGCGGGATTCACCCCTCCACTTT	CASRRRGERDSPLHF
TRBJ2-7	TRBD1	.	TRBV18	TGTGCCAGCTCACCACCGTACAGGGGCGACGAGCAGTACTTC	CASSPPYRGDEQYF
TRBJ1-3	.	.	TRBV2	TGTGCCAGCATGGAGGGAGCCGACGGGAACACCATATATTTT	CASMEGADGNTIYF
TRBJ2-5	TRBD2	.	TRBV5-1	TGCGCCAGCAGCTTTGGGCTAGCGGGAGCCTACCAAGAGACCCAGTACTTC	CASSFGLAGAYQETQYF
TRBJ1-1	.	once	TRBV7-9	TGTGCCAGCAGCAGTTCCGGGGGCACTGAAGCTTTCTTT	CASSSSGGTEAFF
TRBJ2-7	.	once	TRBV7-9	TGTGCCAGCAGCTTAGGATCAGTCTACGAGCAGTACTTC	CASSLGSVYEQYF
TRBJ1-2	.	few	TRBV10-3	TGTGCCATGTCCCCGGCACAGGGCGACTATGGCTACACCTTC	CAMSPAQGDYGYTF
TRBJ1-1	.	.	TRBV15	TGTGCCACCAGCAGAGTAAGCCCGAACACTGAAGCTTTCTTT	CATSRVSPNTEAFF
TRBJ2-1	TRBD1	.	TRBV7-3	TGTGCCAGCAGCTTAGACAGGGGACCCTACAATGAGCAGTTCTTC	CASSLDRGPYNEQFF
TRBJ2-5	.	few	TRBV30	TGTGCCTGGAGCCCCCTTGGAGCTGGAGAGACCCAGTACTTC	CAWSPLGAGETQYF
TRBJ1-1	TRBD1	.	TRBV19	TGTGCCAGTAGTGCACCCGGGACAGCGAACACTGAAGCTTTCTTT	CASSAPGTANTEAFF
TRBJ2-1	.	.	TRBV7-9	TGTGCCAGCAGCGTGACTAGGGGAGGTGAGCAGTTCTTC	CASSVTRGGEQFF
TRBJ1-2	TRBD1	few	TRBV30	TGTGCCTGGAGTAATGGCAGGGGGGATGGCTACACCTTC	CAWSNGRGDGYTF
TRBJ2-3	TRBD2	few	TRBV27	TGTGCCAGCATGCGGGGAGGGGTGGGTACGCAGTATTTT	CASMRGGVGTQYF